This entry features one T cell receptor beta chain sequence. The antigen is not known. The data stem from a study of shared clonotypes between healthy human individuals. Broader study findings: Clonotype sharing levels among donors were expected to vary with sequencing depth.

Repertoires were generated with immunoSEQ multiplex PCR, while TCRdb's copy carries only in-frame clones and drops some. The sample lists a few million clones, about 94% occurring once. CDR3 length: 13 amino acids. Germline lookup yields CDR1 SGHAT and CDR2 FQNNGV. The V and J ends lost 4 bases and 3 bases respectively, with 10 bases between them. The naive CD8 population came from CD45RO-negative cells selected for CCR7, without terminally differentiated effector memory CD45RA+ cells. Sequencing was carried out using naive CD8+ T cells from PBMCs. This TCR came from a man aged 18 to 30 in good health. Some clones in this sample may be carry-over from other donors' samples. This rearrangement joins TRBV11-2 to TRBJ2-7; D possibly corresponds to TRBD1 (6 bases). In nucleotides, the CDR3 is TGTGCCAGCAGCTGGGGGCCCTACTACGAGCAGTACTTC. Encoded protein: CASSWGPYYEQYF.